This TCR beta chain comes out of a study of blood T cells in healthy people across ages. In its sample, this clonotype was seen once. The CDR3 extends over 14 amino acids. The germline gives CDR1 LNHDA, CDR2 SQIVND (reference sequence). PCR was performed a second time for about 7 to 12 cycles using a sample-barcoded 5' primer and a J-beta primer mix. MiXCR, applied by TCRdb to the 5' RACE reads, yields one record per CDR3 protein. Found here are about 1 million distinct CDR3 sequences, approximately 25% of them singletons; the top ten hold about 0.72%. This sample also appeared in a second study, on T cells of mothers and their children. From that study: There were no persistent microchimeric T cell clones detected.

V is TRBV19 and J is TRBJ2-5, with 9 positions matching TRBD1. The last part of the DNA fits TRBJ2-7 better; the J call may be wrong. Sequencing used blood. The clonotype was recovered from a girl aged 2 to 10 in good health. This CDR3 is CASSPQWTGDEQYF. The CDR3 DNA reads as TGTGCCAGTAGTCCCCAATGGACAGGGGACGAGCAGTACTTC.